This T cell receptor beta chain was retrieved from a study of spatial heterogeneity in lung cancer. Time point: sample taken at primary tumor resection. Samples came from about 72 TRACERx patients with untreated early-stage lung cancer. The CDR3 loop spans 13 amino acids. The germline gives CDR1 SNHLY, CDR2 FYNNEI. Unmatched junction bases numbered 8, after V lost 7 bases and J lost 6 bases. This clonotype was counted between two and nine times. Using its own MiXCR run on the 5' RACE reads, TCRdb lists one record per CDR3 protein. The sample contains around 37,000 distinct CDR3 sequences, approximately 7.2% of which appear only once.

The clonotype originates from a female donor with early-stage non-small cell lung cancer. The sequenced sample was PBMCs, obtained at surgery. V gene TRBV2 combines with J gene TRBJ2-7, with 8 bases that match TRBD1. The CDR3 loop is CASTMTGDGEQYF. The CDR3 DNA reads as TGTGCCAGCACCATGACAGGGGACGGCGAGCAGTACTTC.